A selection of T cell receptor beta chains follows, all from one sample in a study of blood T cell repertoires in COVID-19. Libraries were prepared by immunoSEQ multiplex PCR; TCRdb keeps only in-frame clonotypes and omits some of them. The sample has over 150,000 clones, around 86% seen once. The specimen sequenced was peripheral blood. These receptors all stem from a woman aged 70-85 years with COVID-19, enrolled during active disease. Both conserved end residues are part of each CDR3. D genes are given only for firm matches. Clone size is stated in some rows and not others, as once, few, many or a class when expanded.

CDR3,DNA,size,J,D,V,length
CASSVIAGVSNEQFF,TGTGCCAGCAGCGTAATAGCGGGAGTTTCCAATGAGCAGTTCTTC,-,TRBJ2-1,TRBD2,TRBV9,15
CASSIGTGYEQYF,TGTGCCAGTAGTATCGGGACTGGCTACGAGCAGTACTTC,-,TRBJ2-7,-,TRBV19,13
CASSQDSTAWATQYF,TGCGCCAGCAGCCAAGATTCCACTGCCTGGGCTACGCAGTATTTT,once,TRBJ2-3,-,TRBV4-3,15
CASRSRQSPYGYTF,TGTGCCAGCAGGTCGCGACAGTCCCCCTATGGCTACACCTTC,-,TRBJ1-2,-,TRBV27,14
CASSLGARIGDEQYF,TGTGCCAGCAGCCTCGGAGCTAGAATCGGCGACGAGCAGTACTTC,-,TRBJ2-7,-,TRBV7-2,15
CASSPRDSLSGANVLTF,TGTGCCAGCAGTCCCCGGGACAGCCTCTCTGGGGCCAACGTCCTGACTTTC,-,TRBJ2-6,TRBD1,TRBV6-6,17
CASSEGQRDQPQHF,TGTGCCAGCAGTGAAGGACAGAGAGATCAGCCCCAGCATTTT,-,TRBJ1-5,-,TRBV2,14
CASSERSQTQYF,TGTGCCAGCAGTGAAAGGAGCCAGACCCAGTACTTC,-,TRBJ2-5,-,TRBV2,12
CASSPTGGAKNIQYF,TGTGCCAGCAGCCCGACAGGGGGGGCGAAGAACATTCAGTACTTC,-,TRBJ2-4,TRBD1,TRBV3-1/TRBV3-2,15
CASSYRTGGYGYTF,TGTGCCAGCAGTTACAGAACAGGCGGCTATGGCTACACCTTC,few,TRBJ1-2,-,TRBV6-2/TRBV6-3,14
CSVVPADNEQFF,TGCAGCGTTGTCCCGGCGGACAATGAGCAGTTCTTC,-,TRBJ2-1,-,TRBV29-1,12
CSVRDTRHGANTGELFF,TGCAGCGTACGGGACACTCGCCACGGCGCGAACACCGGGGAGCTGTTTTTT,-,TRBJ2-2,-,TRBV29-1,17
CASSPREGTRVEQYF,TGTGCCAGCTCACCCCGTGAAGGGACTAGGGTCGAGCAGTACTTC,-,TRBJ2-7,TRBD2,TRBV18,15
CASRQQGTIARETQYF,TGTGCCAGCAGACAACAGGGTACGATTGCAAGAGAGACCCAGTACTTC,-,TRBJ2-5,-,TRBV7-2,16
CASSFGTGSYNEQFF,TGTGCCAGCAGCTTCGGGACTGGATCCTACAATGAGCAGTTCTTC,-,TRBJ2-1,-,TRBV9,15
CASSRRTGLLYDEQFF,TGTGCCAGTAGTAGGAGGACGGGACTCCTATATGATGAGCAGTTCTTC,-,TRBJ2-1,-,TRBV19,16
CASSSPIDRRGELFF,TGTGCCAGCAGCTCCCCGATCGACAGAAGAGGGGAGCTGTTTTTT,-,TRBJ2-2,-,TRBV6-2/TRBV6-3,15
CASGLQGGAEAFF,TGTGCTAGTGGTTTGCAGGGGGGCGCTGAAGCTTTCTTT,-,TRBJ1-1,TRBD1,TRBV12-5,13
CASAAGDTQYF,TGTGCCAGCGCCGCGGGGGATACGCAGTATTTT,-,TRBJ2-3,-,TRBV11-3,11
CASSQTGGIEQYF,TGTGCCAGCAGCCAGACAGGGGGCATCGAGCAGTACTTC,-,TRBJ2-7,TRBD1,TRBV3-1/TRBV3-2,13
CSVGQGSGYEQYF,TGCAGCGTCGGACAGGGAAGCGGCTACGAGCAGTACTTC,-,TRBJ2-7,TRBD1,TRBV29-1,13
CASSLAPPDTQYF,TGTGCCAGCAGCTTAGCCCCTCCAGATACGCAGTATTTT,-,TRBJ2-3,-,TRBV7-2,13
CASSLGSSASYEQYF,TGTGCCAGCAGCTTAGGGAGTAGCGCGTCCTACGAGCAGTACTTC,-,TRBJ2-7,-,TRBV7-3,15
CASSDRARGSEAFF,TGTGCCAGCAGTGACAGGGCGCGGGGGTCTGAAGCTTTCTTT,-,TRBJ1-1,-,TRBV2,14
CASSLSGLFLGTEAFF,TGTGCCAGCAGTTTGTCGGGGTTGTTTCTGGGCACTGAAGCTTTCTTT,-,TRBJ1-1,-,TRBV27,16
CATRQGYEAFF,TGTGCCACCAGACAGGGGTATGAAGCTTTCTTT,-,TRBJ1-1,TRBD1,TRBV2,11
CASSFIPGLAGADTDTQYF,TGTGCCAGCAGCTTCATACCGGGACTAGCGGGAGCCGACACAGATACGCAGTATTTT,-,TRBJ2-3,TRBD2,TRBV7-6,19
CASSYSRPTRGPDTQYF,TGTGCCAGCAGTTACTCGAGACCAACAAGAGGGCCCGATACGCAGTATTTT,-,TRBJ2-3,-,TRBV6-2/TRBV6-3,17
CASSGAGGNEQFF,TGTGCCAGCAGTGGAGCGGGGGGCAATGAGCAGTTCTTC,-,TRBJ2-1,TRBD2,TRBV25-1,13
CASSQEINRDSRFF,TGCGCCAGCAGCCAAGAAATAAACCGGGACAGCCGCTTCTTC,once,TRBJ2-4,TRBD1,TRBV4-1,14
CASSVGGTGDYEQYF,TGTGCCAGCAGCGTAGGCGGGACAGGGGACTACGAGCAGTACTTC,-,TRBJ2-7,TRBD1,TRBV9,15
CSVERQKDTQYF,TGCAGCGTTGAACGCCAGAAGGATACGCAGTATTTT,-,TRBJ2-3,-,TRBV29-1,12
CASTRTRSGGSPLHF,TGTGCCAGCACCAGAACACGGTCCGGGGGATCACCCCTCCACTTT,few,TRBJ1-6,-,TRBV6-5,15
CASNPLAGVTGELFF,TGTGCCAGCAATCCACTAGCGGGAGTTACCGGGGAGCTGTTTTTT,-,TRBJ2-2,TRBD2,TRBV2,15
CSVVEGQANYGYTF,TGCAGCGTGGTTGAGGGACAGGCAAACTATGGCTACACCTTC,-,TRBJ1-2,TRBD1,TRBV29-1,14